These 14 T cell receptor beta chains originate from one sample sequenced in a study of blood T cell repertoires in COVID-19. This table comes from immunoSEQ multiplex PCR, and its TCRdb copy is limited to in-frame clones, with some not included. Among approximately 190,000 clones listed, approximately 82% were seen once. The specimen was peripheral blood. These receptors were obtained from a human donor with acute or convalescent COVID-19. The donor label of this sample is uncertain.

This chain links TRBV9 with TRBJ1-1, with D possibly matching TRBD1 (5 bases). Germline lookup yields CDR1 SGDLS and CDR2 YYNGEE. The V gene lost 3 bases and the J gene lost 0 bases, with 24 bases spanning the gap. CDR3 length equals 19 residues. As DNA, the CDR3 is TGTGCCAGCAGCGCTAGTACCCCCTCTTCAGGGATTATGAACACTGAAGCTTTCTTT. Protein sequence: CASSASTPSSGIMNTEAFF.

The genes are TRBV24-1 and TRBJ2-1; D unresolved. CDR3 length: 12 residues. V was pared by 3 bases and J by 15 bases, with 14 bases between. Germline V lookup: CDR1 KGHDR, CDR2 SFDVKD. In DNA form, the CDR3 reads TGTGCCACCAGTGATACCGACAAGTACTGGTTCTTC. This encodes CATSDTDKYWFF.

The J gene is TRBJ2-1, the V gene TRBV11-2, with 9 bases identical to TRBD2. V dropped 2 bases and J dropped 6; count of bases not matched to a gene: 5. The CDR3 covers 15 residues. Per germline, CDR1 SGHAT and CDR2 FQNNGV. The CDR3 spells CASSLIAGVINEQFF. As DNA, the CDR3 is TGTGCCAGCAGCTTAATAGCGGGAGTAATCAATGAGCAGTTCTTC.

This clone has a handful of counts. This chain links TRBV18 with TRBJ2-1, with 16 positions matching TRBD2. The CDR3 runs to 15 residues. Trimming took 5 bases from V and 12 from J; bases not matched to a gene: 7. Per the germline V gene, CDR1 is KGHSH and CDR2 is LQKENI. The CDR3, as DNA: TGTGCCAGCTCAACGGGACTAGCGGGAGGGGAAAGGCAGTTCTTC. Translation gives CASSTGLAGGERQFF.

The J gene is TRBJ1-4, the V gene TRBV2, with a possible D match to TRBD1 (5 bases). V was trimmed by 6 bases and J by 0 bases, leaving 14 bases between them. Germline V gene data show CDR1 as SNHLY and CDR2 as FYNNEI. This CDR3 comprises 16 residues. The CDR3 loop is CASSYRREATNEKLFF. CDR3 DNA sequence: TGTGCCAGCAGCTACAGGAGAGAAGCAACTAATGAAAAACTGTTTTTT.

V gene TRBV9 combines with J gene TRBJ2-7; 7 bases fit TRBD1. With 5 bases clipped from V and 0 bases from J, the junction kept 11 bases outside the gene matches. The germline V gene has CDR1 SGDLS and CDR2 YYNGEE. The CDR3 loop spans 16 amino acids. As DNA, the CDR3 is TGTGCCAGCAGTGATCTATCGGACAGGAGCTCCTACGAGCAGTACTTC. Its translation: CASSDLSDRSSYEQYF.

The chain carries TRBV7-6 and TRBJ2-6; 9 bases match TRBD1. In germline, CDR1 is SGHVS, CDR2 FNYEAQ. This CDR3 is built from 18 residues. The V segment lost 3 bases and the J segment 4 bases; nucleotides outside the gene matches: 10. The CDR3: CASSFGGQGSPGANVLTF. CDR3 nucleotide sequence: TGTGCCAGCAGCTTTGGGGGACAGGGTAGTCCCGGGGCCAACGTCCTGACTTTC.

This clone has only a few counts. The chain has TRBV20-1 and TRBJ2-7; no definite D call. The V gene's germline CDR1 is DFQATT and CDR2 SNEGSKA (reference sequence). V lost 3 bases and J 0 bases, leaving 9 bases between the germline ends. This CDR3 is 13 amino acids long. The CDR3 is CSASNAASYEQYF. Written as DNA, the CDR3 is TGCAGTGCTAGTAACGCGGCCTCCTACGAGCAGTACTTC.

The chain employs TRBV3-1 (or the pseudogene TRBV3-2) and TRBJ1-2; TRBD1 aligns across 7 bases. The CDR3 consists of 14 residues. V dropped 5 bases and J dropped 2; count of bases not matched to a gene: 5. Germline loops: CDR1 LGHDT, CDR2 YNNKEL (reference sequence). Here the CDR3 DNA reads TGTGCCAGCAGCACGGGACAGAAGAACTATGGCTACACCTTC. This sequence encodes CASSTGQKNYGYTF.

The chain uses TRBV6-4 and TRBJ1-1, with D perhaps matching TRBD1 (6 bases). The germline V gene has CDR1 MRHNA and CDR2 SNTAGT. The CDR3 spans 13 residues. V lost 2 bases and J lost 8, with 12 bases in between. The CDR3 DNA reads TGTGCCAGCAGTGACGAGACAGGCACCGAAGCTTTCTTT. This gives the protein CASSDETGTEAFF.

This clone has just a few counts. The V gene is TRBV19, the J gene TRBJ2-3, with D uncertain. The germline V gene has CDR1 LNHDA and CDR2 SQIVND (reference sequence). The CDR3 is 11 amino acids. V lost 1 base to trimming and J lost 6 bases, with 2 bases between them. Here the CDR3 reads CASSIADTQYF. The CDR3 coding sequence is TGTGCCAGTAGTATAGCTGATACGCAGTATTTT.

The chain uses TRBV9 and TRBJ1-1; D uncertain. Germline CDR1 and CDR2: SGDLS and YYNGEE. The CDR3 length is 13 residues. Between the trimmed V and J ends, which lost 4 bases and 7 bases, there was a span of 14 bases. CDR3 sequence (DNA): TGTGCCAGCAGCCCCCGCTCCGGACTTGAAGCTTTCTTT. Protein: CASSPRSGLEAFF.

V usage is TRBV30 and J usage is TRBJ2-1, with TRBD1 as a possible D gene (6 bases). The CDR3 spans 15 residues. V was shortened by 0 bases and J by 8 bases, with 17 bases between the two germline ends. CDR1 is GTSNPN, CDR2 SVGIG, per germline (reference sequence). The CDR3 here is CAWSVRRGVIDEQFF. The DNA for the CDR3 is TGTGCCTGGAGTGTACGCAGGGGCGTTATCGATGAGCAGTTCTTC. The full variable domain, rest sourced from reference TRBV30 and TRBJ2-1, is SQTIHQWPATLVQPVGSPLSLECTVEGTSNPNLYWYRQAAGRGLQLLFYSVGIGQISSEVPQNLSASRPQDRQFILSSKKLLLSDSGFYLCAWSVRRGVIDEQFFGPGTRLTVL.

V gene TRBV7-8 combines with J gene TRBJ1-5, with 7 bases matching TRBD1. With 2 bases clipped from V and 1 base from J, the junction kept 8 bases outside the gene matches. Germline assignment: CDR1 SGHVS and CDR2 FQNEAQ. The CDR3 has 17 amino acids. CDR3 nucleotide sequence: TGTGCCAGCAGCTTAAATCGGGACAGATGGAGCAATCAGCCCCAGCATTTT. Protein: CASSLNRDRWSNQPQHF.